This section outlines one T cell receptor (beta chain) sequence together with its context. This specimen comes from a study of blood T cell dynamics during melanoma immunotherapy. Specified time point: week 3, after first cycle of checkpoint inhibitor. Apart from two fast progressors, RECIST 1.1 response was judged 12 weeks post-infusion. Clones were sequenced by immunoSEQ multiplex PCR, and TCRdb holds only the in-frame ones, with some missing. There are some 2,500 clones in the sample; around 88% occur only once, and more than 13% lies in the top ten. This clonotype was obtained from a human donor with melanoma. The material sequenced was blood, taken from a patient treated with checkpoint blockade.

CDR3 loop: CASSGDLRKLFF. In DNA form, the CDR3 reads TGTGCCAGTAGCGGGGACTTGAGAAAACTGTTTTTT. The chain couples TRBV19 to TRBJ1-4, with D perhaps TRBD1 (5 bases). This CDR3 is built from 12 residues. Germline V gene data show CDR1 as LNHDA and CDR2 as SQIVND (reference sequence). V was pared by 6 bases and J by 10 bases, with 12 bases between.